The 20 T cell receptor beta chains reported below all come from one sample, sequenced in a study of Graves' ophthalmopathy and Graves' hyperthyroidism. RNA transcripts were the source from which TCR beta CDR3 regions were amplified. HTBI primers were employed in first-round RT-PCR, then a second-round multiplex PCR followed. TCRdb reprocessed the multiplex PCR reads with MiXCR, giving one entry per CDR3 protein. The table shows over a million distinct CDR3 sequences, with 35% to 40% occurring only once. Material: peripheral blood or thyroid tissue (not recorded which). All receptors come from an adult man with Graves' hyperthyroidism.

This clonotype was seen only a few times. This chain connects TRBV19 to TRBJ2-7; D uncertain. V lost 0 bases and J 4 bases, leaving 10 bases between the germline ends. The CDR3 is 14 amino acids. The germline CDR1 and CDR2 sequences are LNHDA and SQIVND (reference sequence). The CDR3 here is CASSIDRWAYEQYF. The CDR3 nucleotides read TGTGCCAGTAGTATAGATCGTTGGGCTTACGAGCAGTACTTC.

This clonotype was observed many times. This sequence joins TRBV4-1 and TRBJ2-7; 10 nucleotides line up with TRBD1. Germline CDR1 reads MGHRA; CDR2 reads YSYEKL. The CDR3 is 15 amino acids. V dropped 1 base and J dropped 6; count of bases not matched to a gene: 6. The CDR3 loop is CASSQGGDRGSEQYF. In DNA, the CDR3 is TGCGCCAGCAGCCAAGGAGGGGACAGGGGAAGCGAGCAGTACTTC.

This clonotype was found many times. The J gene is TRBJ2-2, the V gene TRBV29-1, with 9 bases fitting TRBD1. There are 17 residues in the CDR3. Unmatched junction bases numbered 7, after V lost 1 base and J lost 1 base. Germline V gene sequence: CDR1 SQVTM, CDR2 ANQGSEA. CDR3 protein: CSVEGLKGQGNTGELFF. Here the CDR3 DNA reads TGCAGCGTTGAAGGCCTGAAGGGACAGGGGAACACCGGGGAGCTGTTTTTT.

The table lists this clonotype with a few counts. A read error may be the cause here, since a much bigger clone is one base away. The chain has TRBV10-3 and TRBJ1-3, with TRBD1 identical over 8 bases. Germline CDR1 and CDR2: ENHRY and SYGVKD. CDR3 length: 15 residues. J gave up 2 bases and V 8 bases, and 8 bases lay outside the gene matches. The CDR3 bases are TGTGCCATCGGGTGGACAGGGATCCCTGGAAACACCATATATTTT. It encodes CAIGWTGIPGNTIYF.

V usage is TRBV7-9 and J usage is TRBJ1-1; D is undetermined. Trimming left V 4 bases short and J 10 bases short, with 10 bases between. The CDR3 contains 11 residues. Per the germline V gene, CDR1 is SEHNR and CDR2 is FQNEAQ (reference sequence). The CDR3 bases are TGTGCCAGCAGCTGGGCAGTTCCAGCTTTCTTT. Amino acids: CASSWAVPAFF.

The V call is TRBV9, the J call TRBJ1-2; TRBD1 matches at 8 bases. The CDR3 consists of 15 residues. V dropped 0 bases and J dropped 4; count of bases not matched to a gene: 5. CDR1 is SGDLS, CDR2 YYNGEE, per germline. CDR3 DNA: TGTGCCAGCAGCGTAGCCGGGACAGGAATCTATGGCTACACCTTC. Translation: CASSVAGTGIYGYTF.

This clonotype was observed at least ten times. V and J are TRBV7-2 and TRBJ1-3, with 9 bases lining up with TRBD1. CDR3 length: 14 amino acids. Trimming removed 5 bases from V and 4 bases from J; junction bases left unmatched: 3. The germline V gene encodes CDR1 SGHTA and CDR2 FQGNSA. CDR3 in DNA: TGTGCCAGCAGCACAGGGGGCGTCGGAAACACCATATATTTT. Translation gives CASSTGGVGNTIYF. The whole variable domain, filled in from reference TRBV7-2 and TRBJ1-3, reads GAGVSQSPSNKVTEKGKDVELRCDPISGHTALYWYRQSLGQGLEFLIYFQGNSAPDKSGLPSDRFSAERTGGSVSTLTIQRTQQEDSAVYLCASSTGGVGNTIYFGEGSWLTVV.

For this clonotype: A much larger clone differs by one base, so this may be a read error. In nucleotides, the CDR3 is TGTGCCATCGGGGACCCAACAAAGGCCTACGAGCAGTACTTC. Amino acid sequence: CAIGDPTKAYEQYF. The chain links TRBV10-3 to TRBJ2-7; D may match TRBD1 or TRBD2 (5 bases each). V lost 8 bases and J 2 bases, leaving 16 bases between the germline ends. The CDR3 runs to 14 residues. Germline CDR1 and CDR2: ENHRY and SYGVKD.

This clonotype was recorded at least ten times. The junction departs from the called germline gene at one end, perhaps through a read error. CDR3 in amino acids: CANSLMAYGYTF. Written as DNA, the CDR3 is TGTGCCAACAGCTTAATGGCCTATGGCTACACCTTC. This chain uses TRBV7-2 with TRBJ1-2, with D hard to call. Germline CDR1 reads SGHTA; CDR2 reads FQGNSA. The CDR3 has 12 residues.

The V call is TRBV7-8, the J call TRBJ2-2; perhaps TRBD2 as D (8 bases). V lost 5 bases to trimming and J lost 4 bases, with 23 bases between them. The CDR3 spans 18 residues. Germline V gene data show CDR1 as SGHVS and CDR2 as FQNEAQ. The CDR3 nucleotides read TGTGCCAGCAGCCAGGGGGGCGGTGCGGGAGGCCTCACCGGGGAGCTGTTTTTT. Amino acids: CASSQGGGAGGLTGELFF.

The chain joins TRBV5-1 to TRBJ2-7; D unresolved. CDR3 size: 15 residues. Trimming stripped 5 bases from V and 0 bases from J, with 15 bases between. Looked up from germline, CDR1 is SGHRS and CDR2 is YFSETQ. CDR3 region: CASRVDGSSSYEQYF. CDR3 nucleotides: TGCGCCAGCAGAGTAGACGGATCGAGCTCCTACGAGCAGTACTTC.

Regarding this clonotype: A read error may explain this, as a much larger clone is one base away. The chain employs TRBV7-3 and TRBJ1-3; no reliable D call. V was trimmed by 2 bases and J by 2 bases, leaving 16 bases between them. Germline V gives CDR1 SGHTA, CDR2 FQGTGA. The CDR3 contains 17 residues. This CDR3 is CASSLGPAASPGNTIYF. The CDR3, as DNA: TGTGCCAGCAGCTTAGGGCCGGCAGCATCCCCTGGAAACACCATATATTTT.

This clonotype has at least ten counts. The genes are TRBV9 and TRBJ1-1; D gene ambiguous. This CDR3 is 13 amino acids long. Germline V gives CDR1 SGDLS, CDR2 YYNGEE. V lost 0 bases and J lost 3, with 6 bases in between. CDR3 residues: CASSVEAYTEAFF. DNA for the CDR3: TGTGCCAGCAGCGTAGAGGCATACACTGAAGCTTTCTTT.

Only a few counts were recorded for this clonotype. The chain links TRBV6-2 or TRBV6-3 to TRBJ1-1; weak D call: TRBD1 (5 bases). The V end lost 4 bases, the J end lost 0 bases, and 12 bases lay between the germline ends. The CDR3 is 15 amino acids. Germline CDR1 MNHEY, CDR2 SVGEGT. The CDR3 reads CASSSAGFMNTEAFF. The CDR3 DNA reads TGTGCCAGCAGTTCGGCAGGGTTCATGAACACTGAAGCTTTCTTT.

On this clonotype: One end of the junction is discordant with germline, which a read error may explain. The CDR3 here is CASRLGQGYGELFF. DNA of the CDR3: TGTGCCAGCAGACTGGGACAGGGGTATGGGGAGCTGTTTTTT. This rearrangement joins TRBV4-1 to TRBJ2-2; 10 bases map to TRBD1. This CDR3 contains 14 residues. Germline V CDR1 and CDR2: MGHRA, YSYEKL.

The rearrangement joins TRBV29-1 to TRBJ1-2; D uncertain. Germline V lookup: CDR1 SQVTM, CDR2 ANQGSEA. The CDR3 covers 11 residues. Trimming removed 0 bases from V and 4 bases from J, with 3 bases in between. CDR3 nucleotides: TGCAGCGTTGAAGATATCTATGGCTACACCTTC. This translates into CSVEDIYGYTF.

Remarks on this clonotype: Since a much larger clone is just one base distant, this may be a read error. The gene calls are TRBV5-6 and TRBJ1-5, with D possibly TRBD1 on 5 matching bases. The V and J ends lost 3 bases and 2 bases respectively, with 15 bases between them. The V gene's germline CDR1 is SGHDT and CDR2 YYEEEE. The CDR3 consists of 16 residues. Written as DNA, the CDR3 is TGTGCCAGCAGCTCGATCATTATAGGGGGCAATCAGCCCCAGCATTTT. Translation gives CASSSIIIGGNQPQHF. Variable domain in full (rest from reference TRBV5-6 and TRBJ1-5): DAGVTQSPTHLIKTRGQQVTLRCSPKSGHDTVSWYQQALGQGPQFIFQYYEEEERQRGNFPDRFSGHQFPNYSSELNVNALLLGDSALYLCASSSIIIGGNQPQHFGDGTRLSIL.

The chain links TRBV11-2 to TRBJ1-2; 11 bases align to TRBD1. This CDR3 region has 14 residues. Per germline, CDR1 SGHAT and CDR2 FQNNGV. J was trimmed by 10 bases and V by 6 bases; bases with no gene match: 10. The DNA of the CDR3 is TGTGCCAGCAGGGCGGACAGGGGGCGAAAAGACTACACCTTC. The encoded protein is CASRADRGRKDYTF.

With regard to this clonotype: Just one base apart from a much larger clone, this may be a read error. The genes are TRBV24-1 and TRBJ2-7; 11 positions match TRBD1. Germline CDR1 is KGHDR and CDR2 is SFDVKD. V was clipped by 3 bases and J by 1 base; unmatched bases: 7. The CDR3 spans 17 residues. CDR3 region: CATSDATGTGGSYEQYF. The CDR3 region has the DNA TGTGCCACCAGTGATGCAACCGGGACAGGGGGATCCTACGAGCAGTACTTC.

The V and J genes are TRBV7-8 and TRBJ2-7; 8 bases are a match to TRBD2. The CDR3 runs 16 residues. The germline V gene encodes CDR1 SGHVS and CDR2 FQNEAQ. V was pared by 0 bases and J by 0 bases, with 4 bases of the junction left unmatched. The CDR3 sequence is CASSLAIGTSSYEQYF. CDR3 nucleotide sequence: TGTGCCAGCAGCTTAGCGATCGGGACTAGCTCCTACGAGCAGTACTTC. The full variable domain, its missing parts supplied by reference TRBV7-8 and TRBJ2-7, is GAGVSQSPRYKVAKRGQDVALRCDPISGHVSLFWYQQALGQGPEFLTYFQNEAQLDKSGLPSDRFFAERPEGSVSTLKIQRTQQEDSAVYLCASSLAIGTSSYEQYFGPGTRLTVT.